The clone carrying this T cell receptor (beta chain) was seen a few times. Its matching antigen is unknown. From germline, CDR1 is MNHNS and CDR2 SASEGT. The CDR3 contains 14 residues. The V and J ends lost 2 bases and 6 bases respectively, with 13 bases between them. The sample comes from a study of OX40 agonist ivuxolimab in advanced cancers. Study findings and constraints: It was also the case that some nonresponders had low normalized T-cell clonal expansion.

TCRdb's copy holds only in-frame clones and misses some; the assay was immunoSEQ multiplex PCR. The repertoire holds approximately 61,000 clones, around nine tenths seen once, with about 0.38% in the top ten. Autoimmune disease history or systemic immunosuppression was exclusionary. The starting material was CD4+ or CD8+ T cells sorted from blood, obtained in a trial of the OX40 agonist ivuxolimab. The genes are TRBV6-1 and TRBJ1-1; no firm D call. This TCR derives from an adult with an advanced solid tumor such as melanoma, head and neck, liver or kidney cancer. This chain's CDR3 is CASSEPPMIPEAFF. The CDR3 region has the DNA TGTGCCAGCAGTGAACCCCCCATGATACCTGAAGCTTTCTTT.